The present entry profiles one T cell receptor beta chain with its context. These data belong to a study of blood T cell repertoires in COVID-19. Study details: Samples taken during acute and convalescent COVID-19 were collected in the United States, Italy and Spain. Sample material is recorded as cDNA or gDNA derived from T cells, B-cell-depleted T cells, or PBMCs.

Original methodology: Amplification of reference gene primers provided the estimated nucleated cell counts. This table comes from immunoSEQ multiplex PCR, and its TCRdb copy is limited to in-frame clones, with some not included. Clone size and the V and J calls come from that table; the DNA yielded D and trimming. The data contain 140,000 to 150,000 clones, 84% of them singletons. The sample consisted of peripheral blood. The source of this sequence is a human donor in a cohort sampled during active COVID-19.

The CDR3 coding sequence is TGTGCCAGCAGCACCAGAGTCAGGGGAAGCTATGGCTACACCTTC. Its protein product is CASSTRVRGSYGYTF. The chain joins TRBV7-8 to TRBJ1-2; a possible D gene is TRBD1 (6 bases). Germline CDR1 reads SGHVS; CDR2 reads FQNEAQ. V gave up 5 bases and J gave up 4 bases, with 17 bases separating them. The CDR3 extends over 15 amino acids.